Listed below are T cell receptor beta chains from one sample, sequenced in a study of blood T cell repertoires in COVID-19. The data were produced by immunoSEQ multiplex PCR, yet TCRdb's version contains in-frame clones alone and is incomplete. The sample consists of 650,000 to 800,000 clones, approximately 90% of them appearing once. Sample: peripheral blood. These receptors were collected from a young woman with acute or convalescent COVID-19. Both conserved end residues are part of each CDR3. Fields, in order: V gene, D gene, J gene, CDR3 protein. A D gene is named only where the DNA matches it firmly.

TRBV27	TRBD1	TRBJ1-4	CASRRGTANEKLFF
TRBV5-6	-	TRBJ1-1	CASSGTPNTEAFF
TRBV12-3/TRBV12-4	TRBD1	TRBJ1-2	CASSRGQLNGYTF
TRBV7-9	TRBD1	TRBJ1-1	CASSLADYGTGYEAFF
TRBV24-1	TRBD1	TRBJ2-1	CATSVFGQGEQFF
TRBV7-9	TRBD1	TRBJ2-7	CASSGGGQGGHEQYF
TRBV18	-	TRBJ1-1	CASTTTGLQNTEAFF
TRBV15	TRBD2	TRBJ2-1	CATGRGLSYNEQFF
TRBV5-4	TRBD1	TRBJ1-2	CASSWGQAYGYTF
TRBV7-3	-	TRBJ1-6	CASSLPNSPLHF
TRBV13	TRBD1	TRBJ2-1	CASSLRQGRNEQFF
TRBV29-1	-	TRBJ1-2	CSSASLRDYGYTF
TRBV19	-	TRBJ2-2	CASSIRGAANTGELFF
TRBV5-4	-	TRBJ2-2	CASSSREGELFF
TRBV9	-	TRBJ1-1	CASSVVEGGEAFF
TRBV28	TRBD1	TRBJ2-1	CASSESGTGSYNEQFF
TRBV4-1	-	TRBJ1-2	CASSQDGPGVNYGYTF
TRBV15	-	TRBJ2-1	CATSIGGTYNEQFF
TRBV29-1	-	TRBJ2-7	CSVGHVAYEQYF
TRBV4-2	-	TRBJ1-2	CASSQDMAGDYGYTF
TRBV9	-	TRBJ1-3	CASSVGELATIYF
TRBV7-9	TRBD1	TRBJ1-2	CASSLGTDFTYGYTF
TRBV18	TRBD2	TRBJ2-3	CASSKLAGETDTQYF